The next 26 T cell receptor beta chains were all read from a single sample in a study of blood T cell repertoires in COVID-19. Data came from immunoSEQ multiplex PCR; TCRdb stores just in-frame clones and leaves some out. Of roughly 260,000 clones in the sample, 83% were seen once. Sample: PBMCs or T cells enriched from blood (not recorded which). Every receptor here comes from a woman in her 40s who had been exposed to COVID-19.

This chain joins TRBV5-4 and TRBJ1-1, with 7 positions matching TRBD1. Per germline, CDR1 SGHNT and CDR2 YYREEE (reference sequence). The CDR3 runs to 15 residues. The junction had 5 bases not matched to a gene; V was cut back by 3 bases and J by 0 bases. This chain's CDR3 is CASSSVGQMNTEAFF. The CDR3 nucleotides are TGTGCCAGCAGCTCGGTGGGACAGATGAACACTGAAGCTTTCTTT. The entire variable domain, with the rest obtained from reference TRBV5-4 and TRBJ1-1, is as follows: ETGVTQSPTHLIKTRGQQVTLRCSSQSGHNTVSWYQQALGQGPQFIFQYYREEENGRGNFPPRFSGLQFPNYSSELNVNALELDDSALYLCASSSVGQMNTEAFFGQGTRLTVV.

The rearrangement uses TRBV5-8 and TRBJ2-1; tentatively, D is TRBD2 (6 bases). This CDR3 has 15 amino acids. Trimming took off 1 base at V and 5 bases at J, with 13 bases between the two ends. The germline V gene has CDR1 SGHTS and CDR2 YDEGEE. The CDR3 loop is CASSLYWGVDNEQFF. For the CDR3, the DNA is TGTGCCAGCAGCTTGTACTGGGGGGTCGACAATGAGCAGTTCTTC.

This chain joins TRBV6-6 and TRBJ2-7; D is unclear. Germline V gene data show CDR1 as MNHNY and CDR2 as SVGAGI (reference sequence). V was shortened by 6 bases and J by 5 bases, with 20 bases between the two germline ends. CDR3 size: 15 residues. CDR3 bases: TGTGCCAGCAGCACCGAATCCGACTTATCCCACGAGCAGTACTTC. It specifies CASSTESDLSHEQYF.

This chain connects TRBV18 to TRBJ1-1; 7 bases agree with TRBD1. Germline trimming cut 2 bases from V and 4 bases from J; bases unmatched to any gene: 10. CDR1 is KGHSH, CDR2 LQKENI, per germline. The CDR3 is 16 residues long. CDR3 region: CASSPGTVTPGTEAFF. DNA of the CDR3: TGTGCCAGCTCACCAGGGACAGTCACGCCCGGCACTGAAGCTTTCTTT.

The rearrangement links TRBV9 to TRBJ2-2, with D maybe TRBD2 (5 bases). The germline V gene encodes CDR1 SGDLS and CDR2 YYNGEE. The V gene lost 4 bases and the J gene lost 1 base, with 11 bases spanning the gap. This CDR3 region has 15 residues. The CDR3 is CASSRMGENTGELFF. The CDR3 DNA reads TGTGCCAGCAGCCGTATGGGAGAGAACACCGGGGAGCTGTTTTTT.

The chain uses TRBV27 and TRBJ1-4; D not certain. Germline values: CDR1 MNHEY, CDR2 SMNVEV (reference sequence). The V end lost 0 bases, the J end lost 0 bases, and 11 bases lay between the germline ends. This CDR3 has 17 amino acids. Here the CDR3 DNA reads TGTGCCAGCAGTTTATCAGCAGGATCGTCAACTAATGAAAAACTGTTTTTT. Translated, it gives CASSLSAGSSTNEKLFF.

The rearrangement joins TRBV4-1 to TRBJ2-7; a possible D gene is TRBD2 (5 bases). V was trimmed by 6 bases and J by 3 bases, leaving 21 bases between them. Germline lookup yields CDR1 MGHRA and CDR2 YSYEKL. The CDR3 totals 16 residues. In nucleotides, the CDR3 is TGCGCCAGCAGTCCTTCGAGGGAGAGGGTAAACTACGAGCAGTACTTC. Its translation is CASSPSRERVNYEQYF.

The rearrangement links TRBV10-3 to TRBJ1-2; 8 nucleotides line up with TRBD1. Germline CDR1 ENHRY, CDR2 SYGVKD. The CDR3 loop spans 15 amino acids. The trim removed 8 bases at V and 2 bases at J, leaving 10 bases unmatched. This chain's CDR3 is CAIPTGGSFNYGYTF. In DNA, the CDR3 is TGTGCCATCCCTACAGGGGGATCGTTCAACTATGGCTACACCTTC.

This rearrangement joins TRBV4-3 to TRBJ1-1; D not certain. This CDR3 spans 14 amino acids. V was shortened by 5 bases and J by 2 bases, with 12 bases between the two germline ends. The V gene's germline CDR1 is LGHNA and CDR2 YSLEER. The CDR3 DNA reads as TGCGCCAGCAGCATCGGGAACCCAAACACTGAAGCTTTCTTT. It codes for CASSIGNPNTEAFF.

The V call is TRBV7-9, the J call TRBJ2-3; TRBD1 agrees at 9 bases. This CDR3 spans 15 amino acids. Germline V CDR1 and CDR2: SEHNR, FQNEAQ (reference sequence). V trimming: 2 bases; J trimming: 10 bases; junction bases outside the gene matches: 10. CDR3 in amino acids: CASSLRQGDLGAQYF. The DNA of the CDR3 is TGTGCCAGCAGCTTACGACAGGGGGACCTGGGGGCGCAGTATTTT.

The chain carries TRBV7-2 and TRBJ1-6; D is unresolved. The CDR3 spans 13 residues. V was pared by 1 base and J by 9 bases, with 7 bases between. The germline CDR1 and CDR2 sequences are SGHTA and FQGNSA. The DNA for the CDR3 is TGTGCCAGCAGCTTAGGGGCGGGTTCACCCCTCCACTTT. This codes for CASSLGAGSPLHF.

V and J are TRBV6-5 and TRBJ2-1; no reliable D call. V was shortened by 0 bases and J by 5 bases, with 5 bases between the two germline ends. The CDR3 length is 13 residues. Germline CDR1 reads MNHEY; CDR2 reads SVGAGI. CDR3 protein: CASSYSSNNEQFF. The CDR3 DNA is TGTGCCAGCAGTTACTCGAGTAACAATGAGCAGTTCTTC.

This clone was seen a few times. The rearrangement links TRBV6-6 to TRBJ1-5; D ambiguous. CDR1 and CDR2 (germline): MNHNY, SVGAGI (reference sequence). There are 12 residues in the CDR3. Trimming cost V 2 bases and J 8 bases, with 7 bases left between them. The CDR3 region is CASSYEGKPQHF. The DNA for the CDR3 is TGTGCCAGCAGTTACGAGGGCAAGCCCCAGCATTTT.

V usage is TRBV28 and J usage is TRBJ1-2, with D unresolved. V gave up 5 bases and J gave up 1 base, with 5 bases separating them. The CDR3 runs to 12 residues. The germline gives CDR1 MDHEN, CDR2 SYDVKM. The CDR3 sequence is CASSTSNYGYTF. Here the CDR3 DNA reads TGTGCCAGCAGTACCAGTAACTATGGCTACACCTTC.

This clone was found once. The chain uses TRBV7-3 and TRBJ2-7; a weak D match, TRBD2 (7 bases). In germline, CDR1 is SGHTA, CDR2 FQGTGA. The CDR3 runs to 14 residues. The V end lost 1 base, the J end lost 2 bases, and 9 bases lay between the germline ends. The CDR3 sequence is CASSLMGGPYEQYF. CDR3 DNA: TGTGCCAGCAGCTTAATGGGGGGGCCCTACGAGCAGTACTTC.

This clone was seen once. Here the CDR3 reads CASSPHGTGIRDTQYF. The CDR3 DNA sequence: TGTGCCAGCAGCCCACACGGGACAGGGATAAGAGATACGCAGTATTTT. The chain has TRBV11-2 and TRBJ2-3, with 9 bases that match TRBD1. V lost 5 bases, J lost 5 bases, and 11 bases stayed unmatched. Germline CDR1 SGHAT, CDR2 FQNNGV. The CDR3 is made up of 16 amino acids.

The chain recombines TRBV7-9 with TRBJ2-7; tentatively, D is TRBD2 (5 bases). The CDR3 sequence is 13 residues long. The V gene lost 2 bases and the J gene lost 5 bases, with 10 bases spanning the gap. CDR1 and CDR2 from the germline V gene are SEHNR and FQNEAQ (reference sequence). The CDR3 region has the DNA TGTGCCAGCAGCTTAAAGGAGGCCCACGAGCAGTACTTC. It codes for CASSLKEAHEQYF.

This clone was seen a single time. The CDR3 DNA reads as TGTGCCAGCAGACCACCCGGCAGGAATAATTCACCCCTCCACTTT. The encoded protein is CASRPPGRNNSPLHF. The chain has TRBV28 and TRBJ1-6, with no clear D. The CDR3 has 15 residues. V gave up 6 bases and J gave up 5 bases, with 14 bases separating them. The germline CDR1 and CDR2 sequences are MDHEN and SYDVKM. Full variable domain (rest looked up from reference TRBV28 and TRBJ1-6): DVKVTQSSRYLVKRTGEKVFLECVQDMDHENMFWYRQDPGLGLRLIYFSYDVKMKEKGDIPEGYSVSREKKERFSLILESASTNQTSMYLCASRPPGRNNSPLHFGNGTRLTVT.

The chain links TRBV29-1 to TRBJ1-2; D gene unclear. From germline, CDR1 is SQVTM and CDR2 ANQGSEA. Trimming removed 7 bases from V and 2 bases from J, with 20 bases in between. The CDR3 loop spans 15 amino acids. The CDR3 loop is CSAISLGLTNYGYTF. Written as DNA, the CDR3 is TGCAGCGCCATAAGCTTAGGACTGACGAACTATGGCTACACCTTC.

For the CDR3, the DNA is TGTGCCAGCAGCTTGGAAGGGGGTAAGGGGAAACTGTTTTTT. Its protein is CASSLEGGKGKLFF. The chain employs TRBV5-5 and TRBJ1-4; D is perhaps TRBD1 (6 bases). This CDR3 is built from 14 residues. Germline V CDR1 and CDR2: SGHKS, YYEKEE (reference sequence). The ends were cut back, 0 bases at V and 11 bases at J, with 14 bases in the middle.

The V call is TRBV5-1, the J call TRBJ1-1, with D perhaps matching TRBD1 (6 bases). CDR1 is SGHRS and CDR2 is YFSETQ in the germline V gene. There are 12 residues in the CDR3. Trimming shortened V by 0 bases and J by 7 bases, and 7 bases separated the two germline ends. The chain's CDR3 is CASSLEGGEAFF. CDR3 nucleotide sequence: TGCGCCAGCAGCTTGGAAGGGGGTGAAGCTTTCTTT.

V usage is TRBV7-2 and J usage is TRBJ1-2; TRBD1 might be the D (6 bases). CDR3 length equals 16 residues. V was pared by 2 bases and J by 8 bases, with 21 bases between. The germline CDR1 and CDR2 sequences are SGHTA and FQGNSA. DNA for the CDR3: TGTGCCAGCAGCTTATTTGAGGGGGGAGGGAGCGGCGGCTACACCTTC. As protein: CASSLFEGGGSGGYTF.

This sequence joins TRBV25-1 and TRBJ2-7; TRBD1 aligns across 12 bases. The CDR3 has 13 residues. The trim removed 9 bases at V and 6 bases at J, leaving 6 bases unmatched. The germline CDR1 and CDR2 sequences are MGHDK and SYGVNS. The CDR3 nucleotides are TGTGCCAGTACCGGGACAGGGGGCTCCGAGCAGTACTTC. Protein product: CASTGTGGSEQYF.

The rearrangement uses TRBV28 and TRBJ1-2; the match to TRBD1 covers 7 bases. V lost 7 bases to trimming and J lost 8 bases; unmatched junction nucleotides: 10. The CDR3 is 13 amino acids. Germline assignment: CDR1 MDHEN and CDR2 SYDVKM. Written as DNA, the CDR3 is TGTGCCAGCACCCAAGGGGGCAGGGGCGGCTACACCTTC. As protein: CASTQGGRGGYTF.

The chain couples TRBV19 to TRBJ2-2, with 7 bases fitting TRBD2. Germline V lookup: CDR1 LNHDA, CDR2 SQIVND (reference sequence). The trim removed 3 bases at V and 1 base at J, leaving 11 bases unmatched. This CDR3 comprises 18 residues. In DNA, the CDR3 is TGTGCCAGTAGTATTCACCAGCCGGGCGGGGGGAACACCGGGGAGCTGTTTTTT. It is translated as CASSIHQPGGGNTGELFF.

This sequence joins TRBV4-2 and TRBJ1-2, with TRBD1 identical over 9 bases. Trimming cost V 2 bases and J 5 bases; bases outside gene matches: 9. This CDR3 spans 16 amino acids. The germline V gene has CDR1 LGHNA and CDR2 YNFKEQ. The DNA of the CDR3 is TGTGCCAGCAGCCAACCCACAGGGGGCTCTAGGTATGGCTACACCTTC. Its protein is CASSQPTGGSRYGYTF.